The following is a T cell receptor beta chain sequence with its context. As yet, its antigen is unknown. CDR1 and CDR2 from the germline V gene are SQVTM and ANQGSEA. V was cut by 3 bases and J by 2 bases, with 4 bases left in between. This CDR3 is 11 amino acids long. Sequenced by immunoSEQ multiplex PCR; TCRdb stores in-frame clones only, minus some. Among about 68,000 clones, around 80% were seen once, and the ten largest hold 10%. The entry originates in a study of radiotherapy plus CTLA-4 blockade in lung cancer. Study observations and caveats: After radiotherapy and ipilimumab, tumor-derived clones expanded in peripheral blood. Alongside interferon-beta, early blood T cell clone dynamics were reportedly the best predictor of response.

Focal radiation plus CTLA-4 blockade with ipilimumab was given to patients with chemo-refractory metastatic non-small-cell lung cancer. This clonotype was sampled from a human donor with non-small cell lung cancer who had a complete response to radiotherapy plus ipilimumab. The input for sequencing was peripheral blood, taken from a patient treated with radiotherapy plus ipilimumab. The chain has TRBV29-1 and TRBJ1-1; D gene ambiguous. CDR3 in DNA: TGCAGCGTTGAGGACAACACTGAAGCTTTCTTT. Translated: CSVEDNTEAFF.